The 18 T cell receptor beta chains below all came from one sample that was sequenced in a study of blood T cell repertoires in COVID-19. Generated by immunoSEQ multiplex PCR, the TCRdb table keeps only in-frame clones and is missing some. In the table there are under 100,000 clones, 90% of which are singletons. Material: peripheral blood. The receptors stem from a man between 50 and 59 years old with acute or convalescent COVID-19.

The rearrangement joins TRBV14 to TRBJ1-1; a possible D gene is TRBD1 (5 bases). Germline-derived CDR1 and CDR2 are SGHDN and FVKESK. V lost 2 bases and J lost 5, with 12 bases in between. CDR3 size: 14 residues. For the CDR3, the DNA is TGTGCCAGCAGCCAACTGCCAGGGAGGACTGAAGCTTTCTTT. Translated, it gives CASSQLPGRTEAFF.

The CDR3 is CASRARASGRANEQFF. For the CDR3, the DNA is TGCGCCAGCAGAGCCCGGGCTAGCGGGAGGGCTAATGAGCAGTTCTTC. The J gene is TRBJ2-1, the V gene TRBV5-1; 12 bases map to TRBD2. Germline-derived CDR1 and CDR2 are SGHRS and YFSETQ. The CDR3 is 16 amino acids. V shed 5 bases, J shed 7 bases, and the junction held 10 bases outside the gene matches.

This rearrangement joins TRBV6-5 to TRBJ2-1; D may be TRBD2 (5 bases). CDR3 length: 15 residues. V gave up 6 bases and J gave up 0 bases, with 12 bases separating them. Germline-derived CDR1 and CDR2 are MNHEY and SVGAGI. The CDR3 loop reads CASRSSTSSYNEQFF. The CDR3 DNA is TGTGCCAGCAGATCTAGTACTAGCTCCTACAATGAGCAGTTCTTC.

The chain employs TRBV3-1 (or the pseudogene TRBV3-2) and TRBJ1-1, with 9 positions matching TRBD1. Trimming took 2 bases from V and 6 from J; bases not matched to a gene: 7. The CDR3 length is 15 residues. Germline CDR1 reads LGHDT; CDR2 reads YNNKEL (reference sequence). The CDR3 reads CASSQSDRGRAEAFF. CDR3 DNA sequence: TGTGCCAGCAGCCAAAGCGACAGGGGGAGGGCTGAAGCTTTCTTT.

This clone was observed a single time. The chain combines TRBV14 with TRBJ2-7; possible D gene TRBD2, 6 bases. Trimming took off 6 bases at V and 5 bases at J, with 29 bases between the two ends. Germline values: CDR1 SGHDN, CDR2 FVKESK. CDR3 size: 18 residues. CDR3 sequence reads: CASSHPSAPTGDTHEQYF. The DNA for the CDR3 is TGTGCCAGCAGTCATCCCTCGGCCCCGACGGGGGATACGCACGAGCAGTACTTC.

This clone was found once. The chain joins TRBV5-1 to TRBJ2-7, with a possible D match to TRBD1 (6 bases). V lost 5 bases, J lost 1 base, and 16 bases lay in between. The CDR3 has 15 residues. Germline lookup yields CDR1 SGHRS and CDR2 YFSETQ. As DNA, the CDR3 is TGCGCCAGCAGGCCAACTACGGACAGTTCCTACGAGCAGTACTTC. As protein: CASRPTTDSSYEQYF.

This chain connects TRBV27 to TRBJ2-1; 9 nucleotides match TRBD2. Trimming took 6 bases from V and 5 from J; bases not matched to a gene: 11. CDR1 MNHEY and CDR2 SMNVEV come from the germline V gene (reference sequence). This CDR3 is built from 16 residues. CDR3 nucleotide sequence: TGTGCCAGCAGACCCGGGTCGCTAGCGGGGAACAATGAGCAGTTCTTC. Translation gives CASRPGSLAGNNEQFF.

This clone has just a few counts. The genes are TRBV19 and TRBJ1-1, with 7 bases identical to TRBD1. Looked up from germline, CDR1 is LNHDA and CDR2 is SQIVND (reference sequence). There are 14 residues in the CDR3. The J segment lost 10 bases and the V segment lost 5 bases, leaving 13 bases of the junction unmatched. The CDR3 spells CASSADRDGSVAFF. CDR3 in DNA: TGTGCCAGTAGTGCAGACAGGGATGGGTCGGTAGCTTTCTTT.

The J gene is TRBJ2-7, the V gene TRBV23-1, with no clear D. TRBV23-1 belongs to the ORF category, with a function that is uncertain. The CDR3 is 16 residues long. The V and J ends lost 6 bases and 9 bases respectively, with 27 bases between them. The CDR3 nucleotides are TGCGCCAGCAGGGCCTATCTTAGGCCGAATTATCGCGGGCAGTACTTC. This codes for CASRAYLRPNYRGQYF.

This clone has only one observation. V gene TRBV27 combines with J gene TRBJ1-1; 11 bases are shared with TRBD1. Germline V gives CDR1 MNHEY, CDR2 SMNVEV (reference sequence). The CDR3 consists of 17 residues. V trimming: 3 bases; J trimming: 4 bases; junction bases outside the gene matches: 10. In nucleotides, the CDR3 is TGTGCCAGCAGTTTTATAGGACAGGGGGCAACGGGCACTGAAGCTTTCTTT. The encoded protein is CASSFIGQGATGTEAFF.

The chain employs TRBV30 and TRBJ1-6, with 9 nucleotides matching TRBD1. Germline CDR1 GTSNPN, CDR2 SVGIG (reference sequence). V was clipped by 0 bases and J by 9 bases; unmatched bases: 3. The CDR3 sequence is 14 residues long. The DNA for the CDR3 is TGTGCCTGGAGTGTACAGGGGGCCAGTTCACCCCTCCACTTT. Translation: CAWSVQGASSPLHF.

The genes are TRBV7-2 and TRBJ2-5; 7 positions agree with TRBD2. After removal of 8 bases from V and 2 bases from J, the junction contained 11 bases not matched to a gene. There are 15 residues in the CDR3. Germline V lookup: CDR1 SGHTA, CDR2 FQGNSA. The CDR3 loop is CASRLNRLAQETQYF. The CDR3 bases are TGTGCCAGCCGGCTAAATCGACTAGCTCAAGAGACCCAGTACTTC. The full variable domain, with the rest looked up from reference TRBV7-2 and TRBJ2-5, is GAGVSQSPSNKVTEKGKDVELRCDPISGHTALYWYRQSLGQGLEFLIYFQGNSAPDKSGLPSDRFSAERTGGSVSTLTIQRTQQEDSAVYLCASRLNRLAQETQYFGPGTRLLVL.

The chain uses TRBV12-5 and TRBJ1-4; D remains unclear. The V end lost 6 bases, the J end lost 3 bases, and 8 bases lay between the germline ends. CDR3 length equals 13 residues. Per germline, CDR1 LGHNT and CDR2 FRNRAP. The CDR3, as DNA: TGTGCTAGTGGCTACGTAGCTAATGAAAAACTGTTTTTT. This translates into CASGYVANEKLFF.

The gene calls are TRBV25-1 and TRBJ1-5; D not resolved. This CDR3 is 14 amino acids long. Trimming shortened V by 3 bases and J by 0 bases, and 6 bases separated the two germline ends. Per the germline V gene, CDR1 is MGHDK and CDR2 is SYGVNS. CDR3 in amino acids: CASSDRYSNQPQHF. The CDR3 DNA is TGTGCCAGCAGTGATAGATATAGCAATCAGCCCCAGCATTTT. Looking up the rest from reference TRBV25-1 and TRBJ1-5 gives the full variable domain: EADIYQTPRYLVIGTGKKITLECSQTMGHDKMYWYQQDPGMELHLIHYSYGVNSTEKGDLSSESTVSRIRTEHFPLTLESARPSHTSQYLCASSDRYSNQPQHFGDGTRLSIL.

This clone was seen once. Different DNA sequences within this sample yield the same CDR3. The CDR3 DNA reads as TGTGCCAGTGGGCAGGGGGCTCAGCAGCCCCAGCATTTT. Encoded protein: CASGQGAQQPQHF. The genes are TRBV19 and TRBJ1-5; 8 bases fit TRBD1. V dropped 8 bases and J dropped 7; count of bases not matched to a gene: 7. The CDR3 runs to 13 residues. Germline V gives CDR1 LNHDA, CDR2 SQIVND (reference sequence). The full variable domain, its missing parts supplied by reference TRBV19 and TRBJ1-5, is DGGITQSPKYLFRKEGQNVTLSCEQNLNHDAMYWYRQDPGQGLRLIYYSQIVNDFQKGDIAEGYSVSREKKESFPLTVTSAQKNPTAFYLCASGQGAQQPQHFGDGTRLSIL.

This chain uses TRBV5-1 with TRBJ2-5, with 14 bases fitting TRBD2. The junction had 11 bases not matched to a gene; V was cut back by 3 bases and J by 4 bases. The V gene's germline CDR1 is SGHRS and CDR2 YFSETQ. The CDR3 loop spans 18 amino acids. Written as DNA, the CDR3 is TGCGCCAGCAGCTCTGGACTAGCGGGAGGTGGGGGTGCAGAGACCCAGTACTTC. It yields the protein CASSSGLAGGGGAETQYF.

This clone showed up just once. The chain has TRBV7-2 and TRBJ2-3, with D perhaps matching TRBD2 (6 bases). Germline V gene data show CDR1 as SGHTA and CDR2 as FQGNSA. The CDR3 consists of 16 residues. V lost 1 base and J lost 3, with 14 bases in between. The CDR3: CASSLVGSSATDTQYF. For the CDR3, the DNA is TGTGCCAGCAGCTTAGTGGGGTCTAGCGCTACAGATACGCAGTATTTT.

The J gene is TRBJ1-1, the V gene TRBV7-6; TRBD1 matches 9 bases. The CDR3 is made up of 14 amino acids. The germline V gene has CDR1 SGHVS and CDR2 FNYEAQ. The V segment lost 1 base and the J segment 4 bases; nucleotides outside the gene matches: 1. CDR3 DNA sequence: TGTGCCAGCAGCTTAGGGACAGGGGCCACTGAAGCTTTCTTT. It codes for CASSLGTGATEAFF.